This TCR beta chain originates from a study of OX40 agonist ivuxolimab in advanced cancers. In the study overall: Every 2 weeks, patients received ivuxolimab intravenously, dosed at 0.01 to 10 mg/kg. Among those enrolled, mean age was roughly 55 years (range 23 to 79) and 75% to 85% were male. Antecedent anti-PD-1, anti-PD-L1 or anti-CTLA-4 therapy was permissible, with over 35% having received some.

Some clones are missing from TCRdb's copy, which holds only in-frame ones; the method was immunoSEQ multiplex PCR. Of around 91,000 clones in the sample, about 91% are singletons; the top ten hold 0.15% to 0.2%. This CDR3 is built from 16 residues. Germline trimming cut 3 bases from V and 8 bases from J; bases unmatched to any gene: 14. Germline-derived CDR1 and CDR2 are SGHRS and YFSETQ. The sequences come from CD4+ or CD8+ T cells sorted from blood, collected in a trial of the OX40 agonist ivuxolimab. The chain uses TRBV5-1 and TRBJ1-1; 9 bases are a match to TRBD1. The receptor's source is an adult with an advanced solid tumor such as melanoma, head and neck, liver or kidney cancer. In DNA, the CDR3 is TGCGCCAGCAGCTCAAGGAGTCGGACAGGGGAGGTCGAAGCTTTCTTT. Its translation is CASSSRSRTGEVEAFF.